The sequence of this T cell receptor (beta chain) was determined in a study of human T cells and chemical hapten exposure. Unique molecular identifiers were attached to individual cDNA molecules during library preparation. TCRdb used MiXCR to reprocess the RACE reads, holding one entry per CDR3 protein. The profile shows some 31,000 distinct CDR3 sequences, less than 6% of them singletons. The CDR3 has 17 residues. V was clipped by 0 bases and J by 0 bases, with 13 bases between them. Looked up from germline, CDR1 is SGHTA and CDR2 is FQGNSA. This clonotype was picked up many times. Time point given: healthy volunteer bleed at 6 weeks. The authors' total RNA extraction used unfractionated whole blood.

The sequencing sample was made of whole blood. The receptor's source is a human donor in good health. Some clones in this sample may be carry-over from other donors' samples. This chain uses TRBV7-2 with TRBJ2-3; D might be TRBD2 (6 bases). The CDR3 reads CASSLAHGGASTDTQYF. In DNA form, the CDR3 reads TGTGCCAGCAGCTTAGCGCATGGAGGGGCTAGCACAGATACGCAGTATTTT.